These T cell receptor beta chains were read from a single sample in a study of Graves' ophthalmopathy and Graves' hyperthyroidism. TCRdb reanalysed the multiplex PCR reads using MiXCR and keeps one entry per CDR3 protein. This sample has roughly 350,000 distinct CDR3 sequences; about 18% occur once, and the top ten carry 2% to 2.5%. The source material was peripheral blood. The source is an adult woman with stable Graves' hyperthyroidism. CDR3s include the opening cysteine and the closing phenylalanine or tryptophan. A D gene is named only where the DNA matches it firmly. Only part of the rows carry a size: once, few, many, or a class if the clone is expanded.

d_call	v_call	j_call	clone_size	cdr3_nt	cdr3_aa
-	TRBV19	TRBJ1-5	-	TGTGCCAGTAGTCTCATCGGGGTTTTACCCCAGCATTTT	CASSLIGVLPQHF
-	TRBV6-1	TRBJ1-2	many	TGTGCCAGCAACCTCTCGAGCGGCTATGGCTACACCTTC	CASNLSSGYGYTF
TRBD1	TRBV12-3/TRBV12-4	TRBJ1-2	many	TGTGCCAGCAGCGAACCGGGACAGGGGGCTTATGGCTACACCTTC	CASSEPGQGAYGYTF
-	TRBV28	TRBJ1-5	many	TGTGCCAGCAGTCCACGGGGGCGCGGCAATCAGCCCCAGCATTTT	CASSPRGRGNQPQHF
-	TRBV6-1	TRBJ1-5	many	TGTGCCAGCAGGTTCGGGGTGGTTGTAAGCAATCAGCCCCAGCATTTT	CASRFGVVVSNQPQHF
TRBD1	TRBV5-1	TRBJ2-4	-	TGCGCCAGCAGCCGTTTCCCAGGGGGCGTTTCGGCCAAAAACATTCAGTACTTC	CASSRFPGGVSAKNIQYF
-	TRBV20-1	TRBJ2-1	many	TGCAGTGCTAGTCAACGGGGCTTCTTAAGCTCCTACAATGAGCAGTTCTTC	CSASQRGFLSSYNEQFF
TRBD1	TRBV19	TRBJ2-2	many	TGTGCCAGTACCTCAGGGGGTACTTTCGGGGAGCTGTTTTTT	CASTSGGTFGELFF
TRBD2	TRBV30	TRBJ2-7	many	TGTGCCTGGCGAAACAGGAGGAGACTAGCGGGAACGTGGGAGCAGTACTTC	CAWRNRRRLAGTWEQYF
-	TRBV7-8	TRBJ2-7	many	TGTGCCAGCAGCTCTGGCCAGGGGCCCTACGAGCAGTACTTC	CASSSGQGPYEQYF
-	TRBV30	TRBJ1-2	many	TGTGCCTGGACATGGGGGGCGGATGGCTACACCTTC	CAWTWGADGYTF
-	TRBV5-8	TRBJ1-2	many	TGTGCCAGCAGCCCTTGGGCCTATGGCTACACCTTC	CASSPWAYGYTF
-	TRBV29-1	TRBJ2-2	many	TGCAGCGTTGACCCCTGGAACACCGGGGAGCTGTTTTTT	CSVDPWNTGELFF
-	TRBV4-1	TRBJ2-7	-	TGCGCCAGCAGCCAAACCGGGACTCCATTTACCTACGAGCAGTACTTC	CASSQTGTPFTYEQYF
-	TRBV12-5	TRBJ1-5	-	TGTGCTAGTGGTTTGGTTCAGGGAACCCTTAGCAATCAGCCCCAGCATTTT	CASGLVQGTLSNQPQHF
-	TRBV4-1	TRBJ2-6	-	TGCGCCAGCAGCCAAGATTACAGCGCTCTCAGCTCTGGGGCCAACGTCCTGACTTTC	CASSQDYSALSSGANVLTF
-	TRBV19	TRBJ1-2	-	TGTGCCAGTACCGACGACTGGGGAGGCTACACCTTC	CASTDDWGGYTF
-	TRBV6-2/TRBV6-3	TRBJ1-2	once	TGTGCCAGCAATCCACAGGGATACGATGGCTACACCTTC	CASNPQGYDGYTF
TRBD2	TRBV5-1	TRBJ2-7	many	TGCGCCAGCAGCTTGGCCCCTAGCGGGAGCTCCTACGAGCAGTACTTC	CASSLAPSGSSYEQYF